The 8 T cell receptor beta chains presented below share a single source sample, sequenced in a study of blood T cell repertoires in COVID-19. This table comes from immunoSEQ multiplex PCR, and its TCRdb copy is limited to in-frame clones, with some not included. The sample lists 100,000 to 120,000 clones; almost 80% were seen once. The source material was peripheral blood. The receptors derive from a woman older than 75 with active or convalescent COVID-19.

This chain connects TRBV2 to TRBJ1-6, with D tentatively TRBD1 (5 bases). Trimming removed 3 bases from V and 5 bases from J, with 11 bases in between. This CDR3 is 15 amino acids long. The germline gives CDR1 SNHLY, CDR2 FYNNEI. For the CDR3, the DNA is TGTGCCAGCAGTGATGAGGGGAGGAATAATTCACCCCTCCACTTT. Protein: CASSDEGRNNSPLHF.

In DNA form, the CDR3 reads TGTGCCAGCAGTGGGAGCAGGGGCTACTACAATGAGCAGTTCTTC. Protein sequence: CASSGSRGYYNEQFF. The rearrangement links TRBV2 to TRBJ2-1; D possibly corresponds to TRBD1 (6 bases). The germline gives CDR1 SNHLY, CDR2 FYNNEI. The CDR3 spans 15 residues. V was clipped by 4 bases and J by 3 bases, with 13 bases between them.

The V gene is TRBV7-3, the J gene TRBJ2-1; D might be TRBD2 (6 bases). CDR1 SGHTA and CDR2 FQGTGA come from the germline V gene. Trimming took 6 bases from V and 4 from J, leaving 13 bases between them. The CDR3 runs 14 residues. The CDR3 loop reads CASSRLGNYNEQFF. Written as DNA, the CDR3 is TGTGCCAGCAGTCGACTAGGAAATTACAATGAGCAGTTCTTC.

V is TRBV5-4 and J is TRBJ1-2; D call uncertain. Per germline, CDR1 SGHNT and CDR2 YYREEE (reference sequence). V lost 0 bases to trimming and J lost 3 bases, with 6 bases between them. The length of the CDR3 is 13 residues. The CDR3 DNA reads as TGTGCCAGCAGCTTGGGTCAGGACTATGGCTACACCTTC. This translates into CASSLGQDYGYTF.

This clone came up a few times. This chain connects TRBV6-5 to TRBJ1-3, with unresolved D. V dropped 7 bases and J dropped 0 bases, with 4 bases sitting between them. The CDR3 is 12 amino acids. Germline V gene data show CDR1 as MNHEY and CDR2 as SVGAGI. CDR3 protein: CASTSSGNTIYF. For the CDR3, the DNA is TGTGCCAGCACTAGCTCTGGAAACACCATATATTTT.

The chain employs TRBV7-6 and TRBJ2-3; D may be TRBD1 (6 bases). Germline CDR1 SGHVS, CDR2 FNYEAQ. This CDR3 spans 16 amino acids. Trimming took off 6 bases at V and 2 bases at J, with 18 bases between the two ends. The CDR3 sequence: CASSTGILTLTDTQYF. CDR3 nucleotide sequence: TGTGCCAGCAGTACAGGGATTCTCACCCTCACAGATACGCAGTATTTT.

CDR3 loop: CASSPTGGVHNEQFF. The CDR3 nucleotides are TGTGCCAGCAGCCCCACTGGAGGGGTGCACAATGAGCAGTTCTTC. V usage is TRBV6-2 or TRBV6-3 and J usage is TRBJ2-1; TRBD2 is a possible D gene (6 bases). Germline V CDR1 and CDR2: MNHEY, SVGEGT. The CDR3 sequence is 15 residues long. Trimming removed 6 bases from V and 5 bases from J, with 17 bases in between.

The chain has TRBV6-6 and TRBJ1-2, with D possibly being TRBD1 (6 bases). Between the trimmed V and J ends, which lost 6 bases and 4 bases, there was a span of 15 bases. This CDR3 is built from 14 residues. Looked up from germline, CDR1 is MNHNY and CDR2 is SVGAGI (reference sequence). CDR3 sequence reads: CASSNSQGTYGYTF. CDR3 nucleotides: TGTGCCAGCAGCAATTCACAGGGAACCTATGGCTACACCTTC.